These 17 T cell receptor gamma chains came from one sample sequenced in a study of gamma delta lymphoproliferative disorders and STAT genes. Genomic DNA from isolated PBMCs served as the sequencing template. TCRdb applied CATT to the multiplex PCR reads for clone calling. Of some 1,200 gamma-chain clones in the sample, 15% were seen once. The specimen was blood. All receptors come from a human donor in good health.

This clone ranks as large. The chain combines TRGV10 with TRGJ1 or TRGJ2. The J gene is absent in TCRdb and was assigned here via DNA matching to germline. TRGV10 is an ORF, and what it does is uncertain. This CDR3 is built from 12 residues. V trimming: 8 bases; J trimming: 8 bases; junction bases outside the gene matches: 10. CDR3 nucleotides: TGTGCTGCGTGGGACTACAGGCATAAGAAACTCTTT. It encodes CAAWDYRHKKLF.

This clone is labeled medium-sized. The V call is TRGV9, the J call TRGJP2. The J gene, missing from TCRdb, was assigned here through DNA to germline matching. Germline V CDR1 and CDR2: GITISATS, ISYDGTV (reference sequence). The V gene end was trimmed by 2 bases and the J gene end by 8 bases; junction bases not matched to a gene: 8. This CDR3 region has 14 residues. Written as DNA, the CDR3 is TGTGCCTTGTGGGAGGCTTACTTCGATTGGATCAAGACGTTT. Translation: CALWEAYFDWIKTF.

This chain connects TRGV5 to TRGJ1 or TRGJ2. TCRdb records no J gene; here it was assigned by comparing the DNA to germline. The V and J ends lost 6 bases and 10 bases, in that order; junction bases with no gene match: 9. This CDR3 spans 11 amino acids. CDR1 and CDR2 from the germline V gene are VINAFY and YDVSNSKD. CDR3 coding DNA: TGTGCCACCTGGACAGACGGCAAGAAACTCTTT. Its translation: CATWTDGKKLF.

By share, this clone ranks as medium-sized. J is TRGJ1 or TRGJ2 and V is TRGV10. Since TCRdb gives no J gene, matching the DNA to germline was used here to assign it. TRGV10 is filed as an ORF, its function uncertain. Trimming at V came to 8 bases and at J to 2 bases, leaving 10 bases not matched to a gene. This CDR3 comprises 14 residues. CDR3 protein: CAAWAPGDYYKKLF. Written as DNA, the CDR3 is TGTGCTGCGTGGGCCCCAGGGGATTATTATAAGAAACTCTTT.

This clone is large within its sample. V gene TRGV10 combines with J gene TRGJ1 or TRGJ2. Since TCRdb gives no J gene, matching the DNA to germline was used here to assign it. TRGV10 is assigned to the ORF class and has an uncertain function. Losses at the gene ends were 8 bases for V and 11 bases for J; bases not matched to a gene: 10. This CDR3 has 11 amino acids. The CDR3 region is CAAWDPGEKLF. The CDR3 coding sequence is TGTGCTGCGTGGGACCCGGGGGAGAAACTCTTT.

In its sample, this clone ranks as medium-sized. This chain uses TRGV2 with TRGJ1 or TRGJ2. The J gene, not given by TCRdb, was assigned here from a germline match of the nucleotide sequence. CDR1 EGSNGY and CDR2 YDSYNSKV come from the germline V gene. V lost 3 bases, J lost 8 bases, and 13 bases stayed unmatched. The CDR3 loop spans 14 amino acids. CDR3 sequence: CATWDPSSGDKKLF. DNA of the CDR3: TGTGCCACCTGGGACCCAAGCTCGGGGGATAAGAAACTCTTT.

Relative to its sample, this clone is medium-sized. The CDR3 bases are TGTGCCACCTGGGACCGGCCAAAGAAACTCTTT. It yields the protein CATWDRPKKLF. The rearrangement links TRGV2 to TRGJ1 or TRGJ2. Matching the DNA to germline supplied the J gene, which TCRdb does not give. V lost 3 bases to trimming and J lost 10 bases; unmatched junction nucleotides: 6. This CDR3 is built from 11 residues. CDR1 and CDR2 (germline): EGSNGY, YDSYNSKV.

This clone was seen a few times. The V gene remains uncalled, whereas the J gene is TRGJ1 or TRGJ2. The CDR3 loop spans 9 amino acids. Written as DNA, the CDR3 is TGTGCCACCTGGCCCCAGAAACTCTTT. It specifies CATWPQKLF.

This clone is deemed medium-sized. The genes are TRGV11 and TRGJ1 or TRGJ2. In the absence of a J gene in TCRdb, the DNA was matched to germline to assign it here. TRGV11 is annotated as an ORF whose role is uncertain. The junction had 14 bases not matched to a gene; V was cut back by 4 bases and J by 2 bases. CDR3 length: 17 amino acids. CDR3 DNA: TGTGCCTGCTGGATTAGACGACGCCCCAGGGATTATTATAAGAAACTCTTT. Protein: CACWIRRRPRDYYKKLF.

This chain links TRGV4 with TRGJ1 or TRGJ2. In the absence of a J gene in TCRdb, the DNA was matched to germline to assign it here. Unmatched junction bases numbered 1, after V lost 4 bases and J lost 7 bases. The CDR3 spans 10 residues. Germline values: CDR1 EGSTGY, CDR2 YDSYTSSV. The CDR3 spells CATWEYKKLF. Here the CDR3 DNA reads TGTGCCACCTGGGAGTATAAGAAACTCTTT.

This clone is medium-sized (0.01 to 0.1%) in the sample. The chain recombines TRGV2 with TRGJP1. Because TCRdb records no J gene, it was assigned here through a match of the DNA to germline. The germline CDR1 and CDR2 sequences are EGSNGY and YDSYNSKV. Germline trimming cut 2 bases from V and 1 base from J; bases unmatched to any gene: 4. CDR3 length: 15 amino acids. The CDR3 region is CATWDEITTGWFKIF. The CDR3 region has the DNA TGTGCCACCTGGGACGAGATTACCACTGGTTGGTTCAAGATATTT.

Judged by abundance, this clone is medium-sized. V and J are TRGV8 and TRGJ1 or TRGJ2. TCRdb offers no J gene call, so here the DNA was matched to germline to obtain one. Per the germline V gene, CDR1 is VENAVY and CDR2 is YDSYNSRV. The J segment lost 4 bases and the V segment lost 6 bases, leaving 9 bases of the junction unmatched. This CDR3 is 13 amino acids long. The CDR3 DNA reads TGTGCCACCTGGACGCCTTGGTATTATAAGAAACTCTTT. Amino acid sequence: CATWTPWYYKKLF.

This clone is termed large. J is TRGJ1 or TRGJ2 and V is TRGV10. The J gene was not available in TCRdb and was assigned here by matching the DNA to germline segments. TRGV10 is noted as an ORF with a role that remains uncertain. V was clipped by 8 bases and J by 0 bases; unmatched bases: 17. The CDR3 contains 17 residues. The CDR3 is CAAWPMRPPSNYYKKLF. In DNA form, the CDR3 reads TGTGCTGCGTGGCCGATGCGCCCCCCTTCGAATTATTATAAGAAACTCTTT.

This chain connects TRGV10 to TRGJP1. Assignment of the J gene here rests on matching the DNA to germline, because TCRdb gives none. TRGV10 is filed as an ORF, its function uncertain. V lost 8 bases to trimming and J lost 2 bases; unmatched junction nucleotides: 12. This CDR3 comprises 16 residues. This CDR3 is CAAWDLGPTTGWFKIF. Here the CDR3 DNA reads TGTGCTGCGTGGGATCTAGGCCCGACCACTGGTTGGTTCAAGATATTT.

This clone is deemed medium-sized. Additional DNA sequences in this sample encode the identical CDR3. This chain joins TRGV2 and TRGJ1 or TRGJ2. TCRdb offers no J gene call, so here the DNA was matched to germline to obtain one. The germline V gene encodes CDR1 EGSNGY and CDR2 YDSYNSKV. Losses at the gene ends were 1 base for V and 0 bases for J; bases not matched to a gene: 3. The CDR3 runs to 14 residues. The CDR3 is CATWDGSNYYKKLF. The CDR3 nucleotides read TGTGCCACCTGGGACGGTTCGAATTATTATAAGAAACTCTTT.

V gene TRGV10 combines with J gene TRGJP1. The J gene is absent in TCRdb and was assigned here via DNA matching to germline. TRGV10 is an open reading frame, and its role is uncertain. This CDR3 is built from 11 residues. V trimming: 11 bases; J trimming: 13 bases; junction bases outside the gene matches: 11. CDR3 DNA sequence: TGTGCTGCGGTGGGCTGGTTGTTCAAGATATTT. Residues: CAAVGWLFKIF.

Of note for this clone: The DNA is omitted, as the CDR3 cannot be located on it reliably, and the CDR3 follows TCRdb's listing. No J gene was assigned, while the V gene was called as TRGV10. TRGV10 is filed as an ORF, its function uncertain. The CDR3 adds up to 21 amino acids, both ends counted. CDR3 sequence reads: CAAWEHPGFIIRNSLAVEQHF.